These T cell receptor beta chains were read from a single sample in a study of radiation and T cells in renal cell carcinoma. Sequenced by immunoSEQ multiplex PCR; TCRdb stores in-frame clones only, minus some. Among approximately 20,000 clones listed, less than 65% were seen once. Source: tumor tissue, taken from a patient whose treatment included radiotherapy and nephrectomy. These receptors were collected from a woman between 65 and 79 years old with renal cell carcinoma. Each CDR3 is given with its conserved first and last residue. A D gene is named only where the DNA matches it firmly. Expanded clones are given a class, and other clones once, few, many or no size at all.

j_gene | d_gene | abundance | v_gene | CDR3aa | CDR3nt
TRBJ1-1 | . | . | TRBV11-3 | CASSPTPVHTEAFF | TGTGCCAGCAGCCCAACCCCAGTCCACACTGAAGCTTTCTTT
TRBJ2-5 | TRBD2 | few | TRBV5-1 | CASRSSGGPGETQYF | TGCGCCAGCAGGTCTAGCGGGGGGCCCGGGGAGACCCAGTACTTC
TRBJ2-7 | TRBD2 | medium-sized | TRBV7-2 | CASSLLAGVGYEQYF | TGTGCCAGCAGCTTACTAGCGGGGGTGGGCTACGAGCAGTACTTC
TRBJ1-6 | . | medium-sized | TRBV27 | CASSLTVYNSPLHF | TGTGCCAGCAGTTTGACAGTCTATAATTCACCCCTCCACTTT
TRBJ1-2 | TRBD1 | . | TRBV5-1 | CASTATGLNYGYTF | TGCGCCAGTACAGCGACAGGGCTTAACTATGGCTACACCTTC
TRBJ2-3 | . | . | TRBV7-2 | CASSREDTQYF | TGTGCCAGCAGCCGGGAGGATACGCAGTATTTT
TRBJ1-2 | . | . | TRBV6-6 | CASSYHGEAGYTF | TGTGCCAGCAGTTATCACGGGGAGGCTGGCTACACCTTC
TRBJ2-7 | TRBD1 | . | TRBV6-5 | CASRPRTGFNEQYF | TGTGCCAGCAGGCCCCGGACAGGGTTCAACGAGCAGTACTTC
TRBJ1-2 | . | . | TRBV7-2 | CASSFGGDYGYTF | TGTGCCAGCAGCTTTGGGGGAGACTATGGCTACACCTTC
TRBJ1-3 | . | few | TRBV28 | CASSSFFQGSGNTIYF | TGTGCCAGCAGTTCCTTTTTCCAGGGATCAGGAAACACCATATATTTT
TRBJ2-7 | TRBD2 | . | TRBV6-6 | CASSPLTSGGSYEQYF | TGTGCCAGCAGTCCCTTGACTAGCGGGGGCTCCTACGAGCAGTACTTC
TRBJ1-2 | . | . | TRBV6-5 | CASSPTGKANYGYTF | TGTGCCAGCAGTCCTACAGGGAAGGCTAACTATGGCTACACCTTC
TRBJ1-3 | TRBD1 | once | TRBV27 | CASSLTGTGSGNTIYF | TGTGCCAGCAGTTTAACCGGGACAGGCTCTGGAAACACCATATATTTT
TRBJ2-7 | . | . | TRBV6-1 | CASSEDGTLYEQYF | TGTGCCAGCAGTGAAGACGGAACCCTCTACGAGCAGTACTTC
TRBJ1-2 | TRBD1 | . | TRBV28 | CASWGDSTNYGYTF | TGTGCCAGTTGGGGGGACAGCACTAACTATGGCTACACCTTC
TRBJ2-5 | . | . | TRBV9 | CASSPGETQYF | TGTGCCAGCAGCCCGGGGGAGACCCAGTACTTC
TRBJ2-5 | . | . | TRBV15 | CATSRDLSTDGATQYF | TGTGCCACCAGCAGAGATTTGTCGACAGACGGGGCGACCCAGTACTTC
TRBJ2-2 | . | few | TRBV10-3 | CAIGGKTNTGELFF | TGTGCCATTGGGGGAAAGACGAACACCGGGGAGCTGTTTTTT
TRBJ2-1 | . | . | TRBV2 | CASSEARGSYNEQFF | TGTGCCAGCAGTGAAGCGCGCGGCAGTTACAATGAGCAGTTCTTC
TRBJ2-2 | . | . | TRBV4-3 | CASSEDGAGTGELFF | TGCGCCAGCAGTGAAGATGGGGCGGGGACCGGGGAGCTGTTTTTT
TRBJ2-1 | TRBD1 | . | TRBV5-4 | CASSADRGGTGEQFF | TGTGCCAGCAGCGCAGACAGGGGGGGAACGGGTGAGCAGTTCTTC
TRBJ1-5 | . | . | TRBV6-5 | CASSPAVNQPQHF | TGTGCCAGCAGCCCCGCCGTAAATCAGCCCCAGCATTTT
TRBJ1-3 | . | . | TRBV11-3 | CASSLGMGTGNTIYF | TGTGCCAGCAGCTTAGGGATGGGTACCGGAAACACCATATATTTT
TRBJ2-3 | . | . | TRBV6-5 | CASSYFSTDTQYF | TGTGCCAGCAGTTACTTTAGCACAGATACGCAGTATTTT
TRBJ1-1 | TRBD1 | . | TRBV7-9 | CASSLGDRGPGTEAFF | TGTGCCAGCAGCTTAGGGGACAGGGGACCGGGCACTGAAGCTTTCTTT
TRBJ1-5 | . | . | TRBV27 | CASSLSDSSNQPQHF | TGTGCCAGCAGTTTATCAGACAGTAGCAATCAGCCCCAGCATTTT
TRBJ1-5 | . | . | TRBV4-1 | CASSPDSTNQPQHF | TGCGCCAGCAGCCCGGACAGTACCAATCAGCCCCAGCATTTT
TRBJ2-7 | TRBD2 | once | TRBV5-4 | CASSSPGTSTYEQYF | TGTGCCAGCAGTTCGCCCGGGACTAGCACCTACGAGCAGTACTTC
TRBJ2-7 | TRBD1 | few | TRBV27 | CASSEGTGKTYEQYF | TGTGCCAGCAGTGAAGGGACAGGGAAAACCTACGAGCAGTACTTC
TRBJ1-5 | . | few | TRBV11-2 | CASSLGSGQPQHF | TGTGCCAGCAGCTTAGGGTCGGGACAGCCCCAGCATTTT